This T cell receptor (beta chain) is from a study of blood T cell repertoires in COVID-19. The overall study: Some COVID-19 samples were acute and others convalescent; all came from the United States, Italy and Spain. PBMCs, B-cell-depleted T cells, or T cells provided the cDNA or gDNA that made up the material.

TCRdb keeps only in-frame clones here, not all; method: immunoSEQ multiplex PCR. The sample records some 97,000 clones, about 80% being singletons. The CDR3 consists of 15 residues. Germline CDR1 and CDR2: MDHEN and SYDVKM. The V gene end was trimmed by 2 bases and the J gene end by 5 bases; junction bases not matched to a gene: 3. V gene TRBV28 combines with J gene TRBJ2-5; 12 nucleotides match TRBD1. This clonotype originated in a man in his 70s with active or convalescent COVID-19. The specimen sequenced was peripheral blood. The CDR3 loop reads CASSLGTGGAETQYF. As DNA, the CDR3 is TGTGCCAGCAGTTTAGGGACAGGGGGCGCCGAGACCCAGTACTTC.